This T cell receptor beta chain comes out of a study of blood T cell repertoires in COVID-19 (dated by TCRdb to the early 2020s). As for the study more broadly: Samples covering the acute and convalescent phases of COVID-19 were provided by collaborators in the United States, Italy and Spain. Nearly every sample came with metadata listing a de-identified subject ID, COVID-19 status, age in years and sex. Where available, HLA class I and class II types were taken from metadata supplied by the sample provider and were not determined by assay-based typing. The repertoires were released in a freely available public database meant as a resource for research on the immune response to SARS-CoV-2. Deeply sampled blood TCRbeta repertoires from subjects exposed to, actively infected with, or recovered from COVID-19 were included in the dataset. Samples came from the ongoing ImmuneRACE study (first 160 participants) plus 1,254 subjects from 6 global collaborators. The material from the prospective study consisted of cDNA or gDNA derived from T cells, B-cell-depleted T cells, or PBMCs.

On this clone itself: What antigen it recognizes has not been identified. No base qualities exist here, and no much larger clone lies one base off it.

Whole blood was collected in K2EDTA tubes by collaborating institutions according to the institutions' own protocols. Collaborator samples were shipped for TCRbeta analysis as frozen whole blood, isolated PBMCs, or DNA extracted from either sample type. Here is what the overall study found, with its caveats: How much clinical and demographic metadata was included differed by source and by participant, and the metadata was provided uncurated.

TCRbeta CDR3 regions were amplified from genomic DNA using the immunoSEQ Assay, a bias-controlled multiplex PCR. In the paper's pipeline: Within the assay, amplification of reference gene primers was used to estimate how many nucleated cells each sample contained. To quantify the absolute abundance of each unique TCRbeta CDR3 rearrangement, sequence reads were collapsed and filtered. For each sample, productive Simpson clonality was calculated by taking the square root of Simpson's diversity index across productive rearrangements. What TCRdb holds here is the immuneACCESS table cut down to in-frame rearrangements. Part of the clones is not present; checked against another copy, under half of the missing clones reflect an unresolved V gene, and the others are unexplained. That table furnishes V, J and clone size, whereas the DNA furnished D and trimming. The sample contains some 120,000 clones, roughly four fifths of them found a single time. The ten largest clones represent 7.9% of the sample.

Sequencing input: peripheral blood. This TCR came from a human donor in a cohort sampled during active COVID-19.

At the DNA level, the sequence is TGTGCCAGCAGTCGACAGGGGGTGGGCGGTGGCTACACCTTC. It encodes CASSRQGVGGGYTF. In this chain, TRBV27 is recombined with TRBJ1-2; 9 bases in the middle match TRBD1. The germline V gene (reference sequence) provides CDR1 MNHEY and CDR2 SMNVEV. Spanning cysteine to phenylalanine, the CDR3 consists of 14 amino acids. CDR3 DNA only is kept here, 42 bases in frame from base 1. For this chain, trimming is 5 bases at the V end and 7 bases at the J end, and the number of junction bases without a gene match is 8.